This T cell receptor (beta chain) was retrieved from a study of vaccination effects on CD4 cells after COVID-19. Points from the study as a whole: Clonal contraction was marked in infection- and vaccine-induced clones late after vaccination.

Details on this clone: Its antigen is unknown.

Antigen-specific CD4+ T cells were expanded with viral peptide pools in the ViraFEST assay before sequencing. Cultured cells yielded isolated CD4+ T cells after nine to ten days. Nucleocapsid antibodies were negative in the vaccine recipients, who had never had SARS-CoV-2 infection. Replacing half the medium with IL-2 medium was done on days 3 and 7. CDR3 length: 15 residues. Looked up from germline, CDR1 is MGHRA and CDR2 is YSYEKL. V lost 1 base and J lost 2; bases outside the gene matches: 3. Data came from immunoSEQ multiplex PCR; TCRdb stores just in-frame clones and leaves some out. Among approximately 74,000 clones listed, roughly 79% were seen once.

Specimen: CD4+ T cells from PBMCs cultured with HCoV-NL63 spike peptides, collected before COVID-19 vaccination. This receptor was obtained from a human donor who received a COVID-19 vaccine. The V gene is TRBV4-1, the J gene TRBJ1-2, with 8 bases fitting TRBD1. The CDR3 region is CASSQVDRGNYGYTF. The CDR3 DNA reads TGCGCCAGCAGCCAAGTTGACAGGGGAAACTATGGCTACACCTTC.